This T cell receptor (beta chain) is drawn from a study of shared clonotypes between healthy human individuals. Positive CCR7 selection of CD45RO-negative cells yielded the naive CD8 cells, and terminally differentiated effector memory CD45RA+ cells were excluded. As to this clone: Other DNA sequences from this sample encode an identical CDR3 as well.

Assay execution proceeded at the deep level. An even split of each subset's genomic DNA across several immunoSEQ plates was performed. The protocol was immunoSEQ multiplex PCR, while the TCRdb copy is restricted to in-frame clones and leaves out a portion. The sample has more than 500,000 clones; 95% are singletons. Germline assignment: CDR1 MNHNS and CDR2 SASEGT. The CDR3 extends over 12 amino acids. V shed 1 base and J shed 4 bases, with 5 bases lying between them. This receptor was obtained from a young woman in good health. Sequences were obtained from naive CD8+ T cells sorted from blood. The chain joins TRBV6-1 to TRBJ2-7, with D hard to call. The CDR3 sequence is CASSEGGYEQYF. CDR3 sequence (DNA): TGTGCCAGCAGTGAAGGGGGATACGAGCAGTACTTC.